The 11 T cell receptor beta chains presented below share a single source sample, sequenced in a study of shared clonotypes between healthy human individuals. Sequencing was performed with immunoSEQ multiplex PCR; in TCRdb, only in-frame clones are kept and a portion is missing. The table records around 330,000 clones, roughly 70% of them present only once. Sequencing used memory CD4+ T cells sorted from blood. Subset in this sample: CD45RA-negative fraction. Receptors originate from a man in his thirties or forties in good health.

V gene TRBV11-2 combines with J gene TRBJ2-2; possible D gene TRBD1, 6 bases. Trimming took 5 bases from V and 5 from J, leaving 12 bases between them. Per germline, CDR1 SGHAT and CDR2 FQNNGV. CDR3 size: 14 residues. CDR3 sequence: CASSQQGKTGELFF. In DNA, the CDR3 is TGTGCCAGCAGCCAGCAGGGGAAGACCGGGGAGCTGTTTTTT.

The rearrangement uses TRBV27 and TRBJ2-4; maybe TRBD2 (7 bases). This CDR3 has 15 residues. V was trimmed by 0 bases and J by 5 bases, leaving 11 bases between them. Germline V gene lookup returns CDR1 MNHEY and CDR2 SMNVEV (reference sequence). CDR3 amino acids: CASSLSRRGQNIQYF. In DNA form, the CDR3 reads TGTGCCAGCAGTTTATCGAGGCGGGGGCAAAACATTCAGTACTTC.

J is TRBJ2-7 and V is TRBV29-1; possibly TRBD1 for D (6 bases). V lost 7 bases, J lost 2 bases, and 15 bases lay in between. This CDR3 is 13 amino acids long. Germline loops: CDR1 SQVTM, CDR2 ANQGSEA. The CDR3 sequence: CSAGRDTTYEQYF. The DNA of the CDR3 is TGCAGCGCGGGCCGGGACACGACCTACGAGCAGTACTTC.

This sequence joins TRBV28 and TRBJ2-1; weak D call: TRBD2 (6 bases). V gave up 2 bases and J gave up 4 bases, with 24 bases separating them. CDR3 size: 19 residues. The V gene's germline CDR1 is MDHEN and CDR2 SYDVKM. DNA for the CDR3: TGTGCCAGCAGTTTACGTGGGGGGACTCTAGCAATCGGGTACAATGAGCAGTTCTTC. Its translation: CASSLRGGTLAIGYNEQFF. Supplemented by reference TRBV28 and TRBJ2-1, the full variable domain reads DVKVTQSSRYLVKRTGEKVFLECVQDMDHENMFWYRQDPGLGLRLIYFSYDVKMKEKGDIPEGYSVSREKKERFSLILESASTNQTSMYLCASSLRGGTLAIGYNEQFFGPGTRLTVL.

The rearrangement joins TRBV11-2 to TRBJ1-5, with D uncertain. Germline CDR1 reads SGHAT; CDR2 reads FQNNGV. V was trimmed by 6 bases and J by 5 bases, leaving 11 bases between them. The CDR3 runs to 13 residues. The CDR3 coding sequence is TGTGCCAGCAGGGGCACAGAGTATCAGCCCCAGCATTTT. This codes for CASRGTEYQPQHF.

The chain couples TRBV10-2 to TRBJ2-5, with unresolved D. V was cut by 2 bases and J by 4 bases, with 11 bases left in between. This CDR3 spans 14 amino acids. CDR1 is WSHSY, CDR2 SAAADI, per germline. Here the CDR3 reads CASSELVLIETQYF. CDR3 in DNA: TGCGCCAGCAGTGAGCTGGTTTTGATAGAGACCCAGTACTTC.

The rearrangement links TRBV5-1 to TRBJ1-1; TRBD1 aligns across 9 bases. This CDR3 spans 19 amino acids. V was clipped by 3 bases and J by 0 bases; unmatched bases: 15. CDR1 is SGHRS and CDR2 is YFSETQ in the germline V gene. The CDR3 is CASSSQRGQGRRLNTEAFF. CDR3 coding DNA: TGCGCCAGCAGCTCCCAGCGCGGACAGGGGAGACGACTGAACACTGAAGCTTTCTTT.

The chain uses TRBV27 and TRBJ2-3; 8 nucleotides align to TRBD2. Germline values: CDR1 MNHEY, CDR2 SMNVEV (reference sequence). This CDR3 is built from 17 residues. Unmatched junction bases numbered 10, after V lost 0 bases and J lost 5 bases. The CDR3 DNA sequence: TGTGCCAGCAGTTTATCGCCACGGGAGGGTAGGGTAGATACGCAGTATTTT. Its translation: CASSLSPREGRVDTQYF.

This clone was counted ten times or more. The rearrangement links TRBV27 to TRBJ2-7; D not certain. Germline V gene data show CDR1 as MNHEY and CDR2 as SMNVEV (reference sequence). The CDR3 contains 13 residues. V shed 6 bases and J shed 10 bases, with 19 bases lying between them. Here the CDR3 reads CASRPPTLGPQYF. The CDR3 nucleotides are TGTGCCAGCAGGCCCCCTACGTTGGGTCCTCAGTACTTC.

This clone was detected a few times. This chain uses TRBV30 with TRBJ1-2; 7 nucleotides align to TRBD1. Germline-derived CDR1 and CDR2 are GTSNPN and SVGIG (reference sequence). CDR3 length: 14 residues. J gave up 4 bases and V 4 bases, and 9 bases lay outside the gene matches. CDR3: CAWMGDSTIYGYTF. CDR3 bases: TGTGCCTGGATGGGGGACAGCACAATCTATGGCTACACCTTC.

The chain uses TRBV28 and TRBJ2-1, with 9 bases lining up with TRBD2. V was pared by 2 bases and J by 4 bases, with 6 bases of the junction left unmatched. The CDR3 covers 16 residues. Germline V gene sequence: CDR1 MDHEN, CDR2 SYDVKM. Written as DNA, the CDR3 is TGTGCCAGCAGTTTAGGGGCGGGAGGGTATTACAATGAGCAGTTCTTC. This encodes CASSLGAGGYYNEQFF.